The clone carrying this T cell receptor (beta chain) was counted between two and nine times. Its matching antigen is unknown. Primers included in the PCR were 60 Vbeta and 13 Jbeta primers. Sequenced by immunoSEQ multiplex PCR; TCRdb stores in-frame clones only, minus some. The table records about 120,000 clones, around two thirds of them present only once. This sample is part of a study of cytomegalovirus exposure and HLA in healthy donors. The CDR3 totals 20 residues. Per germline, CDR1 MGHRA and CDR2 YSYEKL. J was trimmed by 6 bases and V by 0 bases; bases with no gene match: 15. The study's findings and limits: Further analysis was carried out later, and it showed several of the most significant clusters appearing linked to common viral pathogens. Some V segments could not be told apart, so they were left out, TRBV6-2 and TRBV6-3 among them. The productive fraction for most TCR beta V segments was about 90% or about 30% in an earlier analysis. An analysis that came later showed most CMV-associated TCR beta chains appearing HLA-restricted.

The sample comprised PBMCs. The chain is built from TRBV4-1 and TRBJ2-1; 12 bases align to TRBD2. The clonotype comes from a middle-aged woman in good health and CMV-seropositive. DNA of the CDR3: TGCGCCAGCAGCCAAGATCTTCCTAGCGGGGGGGCCGTCTTGATCAATGAGCAGTTCTTC. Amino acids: CASSQDLPSGGAVLINEQFF.